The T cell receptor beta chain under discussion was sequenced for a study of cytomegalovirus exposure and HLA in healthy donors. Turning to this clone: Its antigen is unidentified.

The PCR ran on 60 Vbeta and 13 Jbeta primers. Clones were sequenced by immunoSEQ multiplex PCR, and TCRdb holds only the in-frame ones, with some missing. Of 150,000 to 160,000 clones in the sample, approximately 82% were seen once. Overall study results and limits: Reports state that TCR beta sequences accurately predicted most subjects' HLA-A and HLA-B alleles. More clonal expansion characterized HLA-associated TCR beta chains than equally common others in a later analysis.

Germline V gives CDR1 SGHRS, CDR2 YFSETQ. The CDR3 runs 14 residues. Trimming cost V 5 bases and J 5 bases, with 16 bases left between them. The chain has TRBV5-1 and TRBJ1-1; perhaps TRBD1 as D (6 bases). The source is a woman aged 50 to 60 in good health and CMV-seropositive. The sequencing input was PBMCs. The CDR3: CASRIQGMGTEAFF. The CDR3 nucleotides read TGCGCCAGCAGAATTCAGGGGATGGGGACTGAAGCTTTCTTT.